The 24 T cell receptor beta chains given below trace back to one sample, sequenced in a study of blood T cell repertoires in COVID-19 (dated by TCRdb to the early 2020s). Libraries were constructed by the immunoSEQ multiplex PCR assay. TCRdb provides this immuneACCESS table in a form limited to in-frame rearrangements. Some clones are lacking; in checked studies, under half of them reflect an unresolved V gene, and why the rest are absent is not known. For this sample there are about 81,000 clones; roughly 75% appear just once. The ten largest account for roughly 4.2% of the sample. Specimen: peripheral blood. The origin of the receptors is a woman aged 45 to 65 with acute or convalescent COVID-19.

This chain joins TRBV12-3 or TRBV12-4 and TRBJ1-2; tentative D call: TRBD1 (5 bases). The CDR3 spans 13 residues. Deletions cut 6 bases from V and 5 bases from J, with 13 bases between. The CDR3 here is CASSPGTLYGYTF. CDR3 sequence (DNA): TGTGCCAGCAGCCCCGGGACTCTATATGGCTACACCTTC.

The chain has TRBV28 and TRBJ2-1, with 9 bases aligning to TRBD1. This CDR3 spans 14 amino acids. J was trimmed by 10 bases and V by 5 bases; bases with no gene match: 9. In germline, CDR1 is MDHEN, CDR2 SYDVKM. CDR3 DNA: TGTGCCAGCAGTGGGACAGGGAGCCCCGGGGAGCAGTTCTTC. Translating it yields CASSGTGSPGEQFF.

The chain combines TRBV7-9 with TRBJ2-7, with TRBD1 matching 11 bases. The CDR3 is made up of 16 amino acids. Germline assignment: CDR1 SEHNR and CDR2 FQNEAQ (reference sequence). J lost 4 bases, V lost 5 bases, and 10 bases had no gene match. The CDR3 region is CASSPPPDRGLYEQYF. CDR3 nucleotides: TGTGCCAGCAGCCCCCCCCCGGACAGGGGGCTTTACGAGCAGTACTTC.

The chain is built from TRBV5-1 and TRBJ1-1; D is uncertain. The CDR3 runs to 15 residues. Germline CDR1 SGHRS, CDR2 YFSETQ. Trimming removed 4 bases from V and 1 base from J, with 14 bases in between. CDR3 region: CASSVDVLGNTEAFF. The CDR3 region has the DNA TGCGCCAGCAGCGTGGACGTACTTGGGAACACTGAAGCTTTCTTT.

This clone appeared a few times. This sequence joins TRBV5-4 and TRBJ2-2; 7 bases agree with TRBD1. Germline values: CDR1 SGHNT, CDR2 YYREEE (reference sequence). Losses at the gene ends were 4 bases for V and 0 bases for J; bases not matched to a gene: 6. This CDR3 contains 16 residues. CDR3 in DNA: TGTGCCAGCAGCCGTCGACAGGGATCGAACACCGGGGAGCTGTTTTTT. Protein sequence: CASSRRQGSNTGELFF.

The chain couples TRBV18 to TRBJ1-1; the match to TRBD1 covers 7 bases. The CDR3 has 15 residues. Germline V gene lookup returns CDR1 KGHSH and CDR2 LQKENI. Trimming took 3 bases from V and 1 from J; bases not matched to a gene: 5. The DNA of the CDR3 is TGTGCCAGCTCACCCCCGGGACAGTGGAACACTGAAGCTTTCTTT. Translating gives CASSPPGQWNTEAFF.

The chain joins TRBV27 to TRBJ1-1; 9 positions agree with TRBD1. The CDR3 loop spans 15 amino acids. Germline CDR1 and CDR2: MNHEY and SMNVEV (reference sequence). J gave up 0 bases and V 7 bases, and 6 bases lay outside the gene matches. The CDR3 sequence: CASTGQGRMNTEAFF. The CDR3 nucleotides are TGTGCCAGCACAGGACAGGGGAGAATGAACACTGAAGCTTTCTTT.

A single count supports this clone. For the CDR3, the DNA is TGTGCCAGCAGCCAAGATAGGACAGGGACCCACTACGAGCAGTACTTC. It specifies CASSQDRTGTHYEQYF. This sequence joins TRBV4-2 and TRBJ2-7, with 8 bases fitting TRBD1. The germline CDR1 and CDR2 sequences are LGHNA and YNFKEQ. V lost 0 bases, J lost 3 bases, and 7 bases stayed unmatched. This CDR3 has 16 residues.

This clone came up once. The rearrangement uses TRBV19 and TRBJ2-7; TRBD2 matches at 9 bases. The germline V gene encodes CDR1 LNHDA and CDR2 SQIVND (reference sequence). This CDR3 is 14 amino acids long. The trim removed 3 bases at V and 3 bases at J, leaving 3 bases unmatched. The DNA for the CDR3 is TGTGCCAGTAGTATGGTACTAGCGGGCTACGAGCAGTACTTC. Protein product: CASSMVLAGYEQYF.

The rearrangement joins TRBV4-1 to TRBJ2-7; unclear D gene. CDR1 is MGHRA and CDR2 is YSYEKL in the germline V gene. With 3 bases removed from V and 3 bases from J, the gap between germline ends came to 15 bases. The CDR3 has 15 amino acids. Written as DNA, the CDR3 is TGCGCCAGCAGCCAGAACCCCGCAGGTCTCTACGAGCAGTACTTC. Its translation is CASSQNPAGLYEQYF.

This clone came up a few times. This rearrangement joins TRBV9 to TRBJ2-5; D is perhaps TRBD2 (6 bases). Trimming cost V 5 bases and J 5 bases, with 16 bases left between them. Germline-derived CDR1 and CDR2 are SGDLS and YYNGEE. This CDR3 is built from 14 residues. The CDR3 nucleotides read TGTGCCAGCAGTGCTAGCGACGGCCGGGAGACCCAGTACTTC. It specifies CASSASDGRETQYF.

This clone was counted a few times. This chain uses TRBV5-1 with TRBJ1-6; D gene uncertain. Germline V gene sequence: CDR1 SGHRS, CDR2 YFSETQ. The CDR3 is 14 residues long. Trimming left V 0 bases short and J 6 bases short, with 7 bases between. DNA for the CDR3: TGCGCCAGCAGCTTGGGGCGGATTAATTCACCCCTCCACTTT. It translates to CASSLGRINSPLHF.

The chain has TRBV24-1 and TRBJ1-2; weak D call: TRBD1 (5 bases). The CDR3 is 13 amino acids. V was shortened by 3 bases and J by 7 bases, with 11 bases between the two germline ends. Per germline, CDR1 KGHDR and CDR2 SFDVKD. CDR3 region: CATSDDRQSGYTF. DNA of the CDR3: TGTGCCACCAGTGATGACAGACAATCTGGCTACACCTTC.

This clone was detected only a few times. This chain connects TRBV11-2 to TRBJ1-1, with D maybe TRBD1 (5 bases). Trimming took off 6 bases at V and 6 bases at J, with 14 bases between the two ends. This CDR3 is built from 13 residues. Germline loops: CDR1 SGHAT, CDR2 FQNNGV. The CDR3 is CASSAPRGAEAFF. The CDR3 DNA follows: TGTGCCAGCAGTGCTCCCCGGGGGGCTGAAGCTTTCTTT.

The rearrangement links TRBV7-2 to TRBJ1-2; D remains unclear. CDR1 and CDR2 from the germline V gene are SGHTA and FQGNSA. With 4 bases removed from V and 8 bases from J, the gap between germline ends came to 11 bases. The CDR3 contains 12 residues. The CDR3 nucleotides are TGTGCCAGCAGCTCGCAGACTGGCGGCTACACCTTC. It codes for CASSSQTGGYTF.

The chain has TRBV6-2 or TRBV6-3 and TRBJ2-1; 8 nucleotides align to TRBD2. The ends lost 4 bases at V and 1 base at J; junction bases unmatched: 6. The germline gives CDR1 MNHEY, CDR2 SVGEGT. This CDR3 contains 16 residues. The CDR3 bases are TGTGCCAGCAGTTTCTCCAGCGGGGGTTCCTACAATGAGCAGTTCTTC. Protein sequence: CASSFSSGGSYNEQFF.

This chain links TRBV5-6 with TRBJ1-2, with D maybe TRBD1 (6 bases). Trimming pared 4 bases from V and 6 bases from J, leaving 10 bases between. The CDR3 length is 12 residues. Germline assignment: CDR1 SGHDT and CDR2 YYEEEE. The CDR3 coding sequence is TGTGCCAGCAGCCCGACAGGAGATGGCTACACCTTC. This sequence encodes CASSPTGDGYTF.

To note about this clone: Other DNA sequences from this sample encode an identical CDR3 as well. The gene calls are TRBV6-5 and TRBJ1-1; 7 bases map to TRBD1. The length of the CDR3 is 14 residues. The ends lost 4 bases at V and 0 bases at J; junction bases unmatched: 2. Germline CDR1 reads MNHEY; CDR2 reads SVGAGI. Here the CDR3 DNA reads TGTGCCAGCAGTTTCGGACAGGTGAACACTGAAGCTTTCTTT. The encoded protein is CASSFGQVNTEAFF.

V usage is TRBV30 and J usage is TRBJ2-5; D might be TRBD2 (6 bases). V gave up 1 base and J gave up 5 bases, with 11 bases separating them. The germline V gene encodes CDR1 GTSNPN and CDR2 SVGIG (reference sequence). CDR3 length: 13 amino acids. CDR3 sequence: CAWSGGVRETQYF. For the CDR3, the DNA is TGTGCCTGGAGTGGGGGGGTGAGGGAGACCCAGTACTTC.

Regarding this clone: The sample carries other DNA sequences with the same CDR3. This rearrangement joins TRBV7-6 to TRBJ1-1; the match to TRBD1 covers 9 bases. CDR1 SGHVS and CDR2 FNYEAQ come from the germline V gene. V trimming: 4 bases; J trimming: 0 bases; junction bases outside the gene matches: 3. CDR3 length: 15 residues. The CDR3 loop is CASSSGQGLNTEAFF. The CDR3 coding sequence is TGTGCCAGCAGCTCGGGACAGGGATTGAACACTGAAGCTTTCTTT.

J is TRBJ2-1 and V is TRBV7-3; 7 bases match TRBD1. Trimming removed 0 bases from V and 9 bases from J; junction bases left unmatched: 11. The CDR3 has 16 residues. Per germline, CDR1 SGHTA and CDR2 FQGTGA. The DNA for the CDR3 is TGTGCCAGCAGCTTAACGGGAGCAGGGGGTTGGAGTGAGCAGTTCTTC. Protein sequence: CASSLTGAGGWSEQFF. The full variable domain, its missing parts supplied by reference TRBV7-3 and TRBJ2-1, is GAGVSQTPSNKVTEKGKYVELRCDPISGHTALYWYRQSLGQGPEFLIYFQGTGAADDSGLPNDRFFAVRPEGSVSTLKIQRTERGDSAVYLCASSLTGAGGWSEQFFGPGTRLTVL.

This chain joins TRBV6-5 and TRBJ2-2; the D gene is possibly TRBD1 (6 bases). The CDR3 is made up of 14 amino acids. V was pared by 6 bases and J by 6 bases, with 14 bases between. Germline lookup yields CDR1 MNHEY and CDR2 SVGAGI. CDR3 in DNA: TGTGCCAGCAGACCTATACAGGGTTCCGGGGAGCTGTTTTTT. It encodes CASRPIQGSGELFF.

V gene TRBV30 combines with J gene TRBJ1-3, with TRBD1 matching 10 bases. CDR3 size: 14 residues. The germline V gene encodes CDR1 GTSNPN and CDR2 SVGIG (reference sequence). Trimming at V came to 1 base and at J to 3 bases, leaving 0 bases not matched to a gene. The CDR3 region is CAWSGTGGGNTIYF. The CDR3 DNA is TGTGCCTGGAGTGGGACAGGGGGTGGAAACACCATATATTTT.

This chain's CDR3 is CASSLTSLAVGEQYF. The CDR3 DNA follows: TGTGCCAGCAGTTTAACTTCACTAGCGGTTGGCGAGCAGTACTTC. The V and J genes are TRBV27 and TRBJ2-7; 8 bases align to TRBD2. The ends lost 2 bases at V and 6 bases at J; junction bases unmatched: 9. The CDR3 sequence is 15 residues long. The germline V gene encodes CDR1 MNHEY and CDR2 SMNVEV (reference sequence).